Below, one T cell receptor (beta chain) is given with its context. The same CDR3 arises from other DNA sequences in this sample as well. This specimen belongs to a study of shared clonotypes between healthy human individuals. Sorted-subset replicate PCRs used 200 to 250 ng DNA, about 30,000 T cell genomes. Libraries were prepared by immunoSEQ multiplex PCR; TCRdb keeps only in-frame clonotypes and omits some of them. Of millions of clones in the sample, roughly 93% were seen once. Germline V gives CDR1 KGHSH, CDR2 LQKENI. The CDR3 is 12 amino acids. The V end was cut by 6 bases, the J end by 4 bases, with 8 bases between.

The chain recombines TRBV18 with TRBJ2-3, with D unclear. The receptor was derived from a man between 18 and 29 years old in good health. Some clones in this sample may be carry-over from other donors' samples. The specimen was naive CD4+ T cells from PBMCs. As for subset: CD45RA+ positively selected. CDR3 nucleotides: TGTGCCAGCTCCCCCTACGCAGATACGCAGTATTTT. This translates into CASSPYADTQYF.